The source of this TCR beta chain is a study of blood T cell repertoires in COVID-19. Study overall: T cells, B-cell-depleted T cells, or PBMCs supplied cDNA or gDNA.

The method was immunoSEQ multiplex PCR; TCRdb's version includes in-frame clones alone and lacks a portion of them. The data hold tens of thousands of clones, with roughly 82% observed a single time. The CDR3 length is 17 residues. The receptor comes from a woman older than 75 with acute or convalescent COVID-19. The chain joins TRBV12-2 to TRBJ2-3; the table assigns TRBD2, which was not confirmed against the DNA. TRBV12-2 is given as a pseudogene. Input material: peripheral blood. Here the CDR3 reads CASRHMREREATDTQYF. CDR3 coding DNA: TGTGCAAGTCGACATATGCGAGAGCGGGAGGCAACAGATACGCAGTATTTT.